This TCR beta chain was observed in a study of Tregs in tolerant kidney transplant recipients. Background on the study: CD4+CD25+CD127- cells came from roughly 3-day belatacept mixed lymphocyte reactions, some with approximately 5-day graft donor restimulation. Antibodies separated recipient from donor cells. Study-level points and caveats: Validation in larger populations is needed because few patients were studied. Biological reproducibility was not directly addressed, but technical replication error appeared minimal.

J gave up 7 bases and V 5 bases, and 4 bases lay outside the gene matches. This CDR3 is built from 12 residues. Germline CDR1 is SEHNR and CDR2 is FQNEAQ (reference sequence). Details on this clone: Its specificity is not known.

Only in-frame clones appear in the TCRdb table, and some are missing; sequencing was by immunoSEQ multiplex PCR. Of under 45,000 clones listed, around 95% are singletons. What was sequenced was Tregs from blood cultured with allogeneic cells. The chain carries TRBV7-9 and TRBJ1-2, with 7 bases fitting TRBD1. This TCR was sampled from a human donor in good health. CDR3 nucleotides: TGTGCCAGCAGCGTGTACAGGGGTGGCTACACCTTC. This gives the protein CASSVYRGGYTF.